This T cell receptor beta chain is from a study of identifying expanded T cells in peripheral blood. Points from the study as a whole: About 1.2 clones differed between technical replicates, versus approximately 16 and 20 over time. Approximately 2-week clone count variance significantly increased as total template count grew.

Some clones are missing from TCRdb's copy, which holds only in-frame ones; the method was immunoSEQ multiplex PCR. The sample contains approximately 140,000 clones, 86% of which appear only once. CDR3 length: 17 residues. The J segment lost 0 bases and the V segment lost 3 bases, leaving 6 bases of the junction unmatched. Germline lookup yields CDR1 SGHNT and CDR2 YYREEE (reference sequence). No infections or other immune events were documented during collection. Notes on this clone: Its antigen is not identified.

The source of this sequence is a person aged 18 to 70 in good health. The V and J genes are TRBV5-4 and TRBJ1-1; 12 bases line up with TRBD1. Sequenced: blood. CDR3 in DNA: TGTGCCAGCAGCTCCCGGGACAGGGGGCTCATGAACACTGAAGCTTTCTTT. Protein: CASSSRDRGLMNTEAFF.